This T cell receptor (beta chain) was sequenced during a study of T-cell reconstitution after alpha-beta-depleted transplantation in children. This CDR3 is built from 14 residues. Germline V gives CDR1 MDHEN, CDR2 SYDVKM. Trimming removed 5 bases from V and 4 bases from J; junction bases left unmatched: 7. Preparing the TCRbeta library involved the use of unique molecular identifiers. TCRdb reprocessed the PCR reads with MiXCR, giving one entry per CDR3 protein. The sample records 530,000 or so distinct CDR3 sequences, over 20% being singletons. This clonotype was detected only a few times. The chain carries TRBV28 and TRBJ2-7, with TRBD2 identical over 8 bases. Source: PBMCs, taken before TCRalphabeta/CD19-depleted stem cell transplant. This sequence was found in a boy in the first two years of life with Wiskott-Aldrich syndrome, due to receive a stem cell transplant. CDR3 amino acids: CASSLPGGIYEQYF. The CDR3 DNA follows: TGTGCCAGCAGTCTACCGGGAGGGATTTACGAGCAGTACTTC.